The clone carrying this T cell receptor (beta chain) has only one observation. Its matching antigen is unknown. Each CDR3 protein is one row after TCRdb ran MiXCR on the reads. The sample carries about 55,000 distinct CDR3 sequences, 20% to 25% recorded once. These data originate in a study of T cell repertoires in cytomegalovirus infection. Germline loops: CDR1 SGHAT, CDR2 FQNNGV. The CDR3 is made up of 13 amino acids. The germline V and J ends were trimmed by 2 bases and 5 bases, with 7 bases remaining between them. Study outcomes and limitations: HLA-C-restricted CMV-specific TCR beta clonotypes were dominant in the ex vivo response.

The specimen comprised CD8+ T cells from cultured PBMCs, sampled from culture after CMV antigen stimulation. The receptor's source is a human donor in good health (CMV status not recorded). Some clones in this sample may be carry-over from other donors' samples. The J gene is TRBJ2-4, the V gene TRBV11-2; no clear D gene. The CDR3 sequence: CASSLWSENIQYF. The CDR3 DNA follows: TGTGCCAGCAGCTTATGGTCCGAAAACATTCAGTACTTC.